The rows below give T cell receptor beta chains drawn from one sample of a study of shared clonotypes between healthy human individuals. The assay was immunoSEQ multiplex PCR, and TCRdb's table has in-frame clones only and misses some. The sample records approximately 2.5 million clones, more than 85% being singletons. Material for sequencing was naive CD4+ T cells from PBMCs. The source of these receptors is a man younger than 30 in good health. Some clones in this sample may be carry-over from other donors' samples. The CDR3 runs from the conserved cysteine through the conserved F or W. The D gene is left open where the match is weak. The size of a clone is reported for some rows only, either as once, few or many, or as a class for expanded clones.

CDR3aa: CASSLTGTIHYNEQFF
CDR3nt: TGTGCCAGCAGTCTTACCGGGACTATCCACTACAATGAGCAGTTCTTC
abundance: once
len: 16
d_gene: TRBD2
j_gene: TRBJ2-1
v_gene: TRBV28

CDR3aa: CASSTDVLYGYTF
CDR3nt: TGTGCCAGTAGTACGGACGTTTTGTATGGCTACACCTTC
abundance: NA
len: 13
d_gene: NA
j_gene: TRBJ1-2
v_gene: TRBV19

CDR3aa: CASRLRGPGNTIYF
CDR3nt: TGTGCCAGCAGGCTAAGGGGTCCCGGAAACACCATATATTTT
abundance: NA
len: 14
d_gene: NA
j_gene: TRBJ1-3
v_gene: TRBV28

CDR3aa: CASRRDSTPGELFF
CDR3nt: TGTGCCAGCAGAAGGGACTCCACTCCCGGGGAGCTGTTTTTT
abundance: NA
len: 14
d_gene: NA
j_gene: TRBJ2-2
v_gene: TRBV6-5

CDR3aa: CASRDVGGYTF
CDR3nt: TGTGCCAGCCGGGACGTTGGGGGCTACACCTTC
abundance: NA
len: 11
d_gene: NA
j_gene: TRBJ1-2
v_gene: TRBV28

CDR3aa: CASSPTGTGVYEQYF
CDR3nt: TGCGCCAGCAGCCCCACCGGGACAGGGGTGTACGAGCAGTACTTC
abundance: NA
len: 15
d_gene: TRBD1
j_gene: TRBJ2-7
v_gene: TRBV4-1

CDR3aa: CASSVDPLTSYNEQFF
CDR3nt: TGTGCCAGCAGCGTAGACCCTCTGACTAGTTACAATGAGCAGTTCTTC
abundance: NA
len: 16
d_gene: NA
j_gene: TRBJ2-1
v_gene: TRBV9

CDR3aa: CAISAEVSSYEQYF
CDR3nt: TGTGCCATCAGTGCGGAGGTTAGCTCCTACGAGCAGTACTTC
abundance: NA
len: 14
d_gene: NA
j_gene: TRBJ2-7
v_gene: TRBV10-3

CDR3aa: CASSSGMHRVYNEQFF
CDR3nt: TGTGCCAGCAGCTCCGGAATGCACAGGGTTTACAATGAGCAGTTCTTC
abundance: NA
len: 16
d_gene: NA
j_gene: TRBJ2-1
v_gene: TRBV11-1

CDR3aa: CASSFDRGVKTNYGYTF
CDR3nt: TGTGCCAGCAGCTTCGACAGGGGGGTTAAGACGAACTATGGCTACACCTTC
abundance: NA
len: 17
d_gene: TRBD1
j_gene: TRBJ1-2
v_gene: TRBV5-6

CDR3aa: CASSLGSGDTKNIQYF
CDR3nt: TGTGCCAGCAGCTTGGGCTCTGGGGACACCAAAAACATTCAGTACTTC
abundance: NA
len: 16
d_gene: NA
j_gene: TRBJ2-4
v_gene: TRBV5-4

CDR3aa: CASSSGTSGQETQYF
CDR3nt: TGTGCCAGCAGCTCGGGGACTAGCGGACAAGAGACCCAGTACTTC
abundance: NA
len: 15
d_gene: TRBD2
j_gene: TRBJ2-5
v_gene: TRBV5-4

CDR3aa: CASSLDRTRREKLFF
CDR3nt: TGTGCCAGCAGCTTAGATCGAACGAGGCGTGAAAAACTGTTTTTT
abundance: NA
len: 15
d_gene: NA
j_gene: TRBJ1-4
v_gene: TRBV11-2

CDR3aa: CASSFSGNSYEQYF
CDR3nt: TGTGCCAGCAGCTTTAGCGGGAACTCCTACGAGCAGTACTTC
abundance: NA
len: 14
d_gene: TRBD2
j_gene: TRBJ2-7
v_gene: TRBV9

CDR3aa: CASSPSWSTEAFF
CDR3nt: TGCGCCAGCAGTCCTAGCTGGAGCACTGAAGCTTTCTTT
abundance: NA
len: 13
d_gene: NA
j_gene: TRBJ1-1
v_gene: TRBV4-1

CDR3aa: CASSVSPGTGVSQDTQYF
CDR3nt: TGTGCCAGCAGCGTTTCTCCTGGGACAGGGGTCAGTCAAGATACGCAGTATTTT
abundance: NA
len: 18
d_gene: TRBD1
j_gene: TRBJ2-3
v_gene: TRBV9

CDR3aa: CASNVAGGRENPQYF
CDR3nt: TGTGCCAGCAATGTAGCGGGAGGTAGAGAGAATCCGCAGTATTTT
abundance: NA
len: 15
d_gene: TRBD2
j_gene: TRBJ2-3
v_gene: TRBV27

CDR3aa: CASSDSARNEQFF
CDR3nt: TGTGCCAGCAGTGACTCCGCGCGCAATGAGCAGTTCTTC
abundance: NA
len: 13
d_gene: NA
j_gene: TRBJ2-1
v_gene: TRBV6-4

CDR3aa: CASSQGDRWADTQYF
CDR3nt: TGCGCCAGCAGCCAAGGGGACAGATGGGCAGATACGCAGTATTTT
abundance: NA
len: 15
d_gene: TRBD1
j_gene: TRBJ2-3
v_gene: TRBV4-3

CDR3aa: CASRETGGENEKLFF
CDR3nt: TGTGCCAGCAGGGAAACAGGGGGGGAAAATGAAAAACTGTTTTTT
abundance: NA
len: 15
d_gene: TRBD1
j_gene: TRBJ1-4
v_gene: TRBV2

CDR3aa: CASTNSRGIREKLFF
CDR3nt: TGCGCCAGTACCAATTCCAGGGGAATAAGGGAAAAACTGTTTTTT
abundance: NA
len: 15
d_gene: NA
j_gene: TRBJ1-4
v_gene: TRBV10-2

CDR3aa: CASSQDRWYKTDTQYF
CDR3nt: TGCGCCAGCAGCCAAGATCGGTGGTACAAGACAGATACGCAGTATTTT
abundance: NA
len: 16
d_gene: NA
j_gene: TRBJ2-3
v_gene: TRBV4-3

CDR3aa: CSATRIGEQFF
CDR3nt: TGCAGTGCTACGAGAATCGGGGAGCAGTTCTTC
abundance: NA
len: 11
d_gene: NA
j_gene: TRBJ2-1
v_gene: TRBV20-1

CDR3aa: CASSPDRDSPLYTF
CDR3nt: TGTGCCAGCAGCCCGGACCGGGACAGTCCCCTCTACACCTTC
abundance: NA
len: 14
d_gene: TRBD1
j_gene: TRBJ1-2
v_gene: TRBV28

CDR3aa: CASRLAPRGGNTIYF
CDR3nt: TGTGCCAGCAGGTTGGCACCCCGGGGCGGAAACACCATATATTTT
abundance: NA
len: 15
d_gene: NA
j_gene: TRBJ1-3
v_gene: TRBV2

CDR3aa: CASSATSGPYNEQFF
CDR3nt: TGCGCCAGCAGCGCGACTAGCGGGCCCTACAATGAGCAGTTCTTC
abundance: NA
len: 15
d_gene: TRBD2
j_gene: TRBJ2-1
v_gene: TRBV5-1

CDR3aa: CASSFGQENQPQHF
CDR3nt: TGCGCCAGCAGCTTTGGACAGGAGAATCAGCCCCAGCATTTT
abundance: NA
len: 14
d_gene: TRBD1
j_gene: TRBJ1-5
v_gene: TRBV5-1